The sequence of this T cell receptor beta chain was determined in a study of control samples from healthy donors and cancer patients. V gave up 2 bases and J gave up 8 bases, with 8 bases separating them. The CDR3 spans 13 residues. Germline values: CDR1 SGHRS, CDR2 YFSETQ. The table came from immunoSEQ multiplex PCR; TCRdb's copy has only in-frame clones and leaves some out. This table has tens of thousands of clones, around 92% appearing once. Material: PBMCs. This sequence joins TRBV5-1 and TRBJ1-6, with a tentative D call TRBD1 (5 bases). The TCR sequence derives from a man aged 50-59 years with lung cancer. The CDR3 protein is CASSFEGDSPLHF. CDR3 DNA sequence: TGCGCCAGCAGCTTCGAAGGGGATTCACCCCTCCACTTT.